These 26 T cell receptor delta chains share one sample of origin, sequenced in a study of γδ T cells in repeated Plasmodium falciparum infection. TCRdb redid clone calling on the multiplex PCR reads using CATT. The sample consists of approximately 93,000 delta-chain clones, approximately 0.92% of them appearing once. Vgamma9/Vdelta2+ and Vdelta2-negative gammadelta T cells were flow-sorted from PBMC for bulk sequencing. The sequenced sample consisted of gamma-delta T cells from blood. The receptor source for this set is a pool of human donors (malaria-infected and uninfected, not separated).

Only a few counts were recorded for this clone. The protein in TCRdb stems from a much larger clone and differs at residue 3 from this DNA's translation, likely a read error; here the protein is translated from the DNA. The rearrangement uses TRDV1 and TRDJ1; D possibly corresponds to TRDD3 (6 bases). TCRdb lists no J gene, so it was determined here by aligning the DNA to germline. Germline-derived CDR1 and CDR2 are TSWWSYY and QGS. The CDR3 runs 16 residues. The CDR3 sequence: CAPGESGGGPTDKLIF. CDR3 sequence (DNA): TGTGCTCCTGGGGAAAGTGGGGGGGGACCCACCGATAAACTCATCTTT.

This clone was found a few times. For this DNA, TCRdb reports the protein of a much larger clone, which diverges at residue 16, most likely from a read error; the protein presented here is translated directly from the DNA. The V and J genes are TRAV36/DV7 and TRDJ1; TRDD3 aligns across 12 bases. TCRdb supplies no J gene; here it was assigned by aligning the nucleotide sequence to germline. Germline V CDR1 and CDR2: VTNFRS, LTSSGIE (reference sequence). There are 23 residues in the CDR3. Trimming removed 2 bases from V and 0 bases from J; junction bases left unmatched: 26. CDR3 sequence (DNA): TGTGCTGTGGAAGGGTTTGCGCGACGAAACTACTGGGGGATACTTAGCTACACCGATAAACTCATCTTT. Translating it yields CAVEGFARRNYWGILSYTDKLIF. Together with reference TRAV36/DV7 and TRDJ1, the CDR3 gives the full variable domain: EDKVVQSPLSLVVHEGDTVTLNCSYEVTNFRSLLWYKQEKKAPTFLFMLTSSGIEKKSGRLSSILDKKELSSILNITATQTGDSAIYLCAVEGFARRNYWGILSYTDKLIFGKGTRVTVEP.

This clone was observed a few times. The protein recorded in TCRdb matches a much larger clone and deviates from this DNA's translation at residue 6, suggesting a read error; the protein here is obtained by translating the DNA. V usage is TRDV1 and J usage is TRDJ1; 12 bases match TRDD3. In the absence of a J gene in TCRdb, the DNA was matched to germline to assign it here. CDR3 length: 19 residues. V dropped 2 bases and J dropped 3; count of bases not matched to a gene: 13. Per germline, CDR1 TSWWSYY and CDR2 QGS. CDR3 DNA sequence: TGTGCTCTTGGGGAAGAGGCTCCTACGCTGGGGGATACGGCCGATAAACTCATCTTT. Translating gives CALGEEAPTLGDTADKLIF.

This clone showed up many times. The translation of this DNA and the TCRdb protein of a much larger clone differ at residue 17, probably owing to a read error; the protein shown here is translated from the DNA. This chain links TRDV1 with TRDJ1; 10 positions agree with TRDD3. No J segment appears in TCRdb, so it was assigned here by matching the sequence to germline. CDR1 and CDR2 from the germline V gene are TSWWSYY and QGS. This CDR3 spans 20 amino acids. CDR3 residues: CALGEVPTSCLGDRTDRLIF. Written as DNA, the CDR3 is TGTGCTCTTGGGGAGGTTCCTACTTCGTGTCTGGGGGATAGAACCGATAGACTCATCTTT.

This clone was recorded at least ten times. The protein in TCRdb stems from a much larger clone and differs at residue 12 from this DNA's translation, likely a read error; here the protein is translated from the DNA. V usage is TRDV2 and J usage is TRDJ1; 8 bases fit TRDD3. V lost 3 bases, J lost 7 bases, and 15 bases stayed unmatched. Per germline, CDR1 GEAIGNYY and CDR2 EKD. The CDR3 is 16 residues long. CDR3 protein: CACDLLAGGNHGKLIF. In nucleotides, the CDR3 is TGTGCCTGTGACCTCCTCGCTGGGGGAAACCACGGTAAACTCATCTTT.

The sample holds a few counts of this clone. A read error likely explains this, since a far larger clone differs by one base. The sample has other DNA sequences that encode this CDR3 too. The rearrangement joins TRDV2 to TRDJ1; 11 nucleotides agree with TRDD3. Germline CDR1 reads GEAIGNYY; CDR2 reads EKD. V dropped 0 bases and J dropped 8; count of bases not matched to a gene: 31. CDR3 size: 23 residues. The CDR3, as DNA: TGTGCCTGTGACACCGCCCCGGCACGTGGAGTGGGGGATACGACCTACCTACCTGGCAAACTCATCTTT. Its translation is CACDTAPARGVGDTTYLPGKLIF.

This clone was recorded at least ten times. With a much larger clone just one base away, this may be a read error. The sample carries other DNA sequences with the same CDR3. CDR3 amino acids: CALGEIWGASYPQYWGIHRCDTDKLIF. The CDR3 nucleotides are TGTGCTCTTGGGGAAATTTGGGGTGCGTCCTACCCCCAGTACTGGGGGATACATCGTTGTGACACTGATAAACTCATCTTT. The rearrangement links TRDV1 to TRDJ1; 12 bases line up with TRDD3. Germline lookup yields CDR1 TSWWSYY and CDR2 QGS. The CDR3 has 27 residues.

A word on this clone: TCRdb attributes to this sequence the protein of a much larger clone, which differs from the DNA translation at residue 15; a read error is likely, and the protein displayed is translated from the DNA. J is TRDJ1 and V is TRDV1; D unclear. TCRdb lists no J gene, so it was determined here by aligning the DNA to germline. CDR1 and CDR2 (germline): TSWWSYY, QGS. The CDR3 runs 18 residues. CDR3 bases: TGTGCTCTTGGGGAACGAGGAAGGCGAGCGCTTTACACCGATGAACTCATCTTT. Protein product: CALGERGRRALYTDELIF.

This clone was seen a handful of times. A far larger clone lies a single base away; this is likely a read error. This specimen includes other DNA sequences encoding the same CDR3. The rearrangement uses TRDV3 and TRDJ1; a possible D gene is TRDD3 (8 bases). The CDR3 sequence is 19 residues long. V shed 3 bases and J shed 2 bases, with 31 bases lying between them. CDR1 and CDR2 (germline): TVYSNPD, GDNSRS (reference sequence). CDR3 nucleotide sequence: TGTGCCTTGCCTTCAGACCGTTCCTACAGGGGATACTCAACCGATAAACTCATCTTT. Its translation is CALPSDRSYRGYSTDKLIF.

This clone was detected a few times. TCRdb assigns this DNA the protein of a much larger clone, which departs from its translation at residue 6; this likely reflects a read error, and the protein shown comes from translating the DNA. J is TRDJ1 and V is TRDV1; D is possibly TRDD3 (5 bases). Germline matching of the DNA provided the J gene here, since TCRdb leaves it blank. The CDR3 runs 22 residues. The V end lost 1 base, the J end lost 4 bases, and 34 bases lay between the germline ends. Per germline, CDR1 TSWWSYY and CDR2 QGS. For the CDR3, the DNA is TGTGCTCTTGGGGAACCTCGATTCATTTTGCGGGGGCCCCGCCCCACTTGCGATAAACTCATCTTT. Encoded protein: CALGEPRFILRGPRPTCDKLIF.

This clone has more than one count but fewer than ten. This sequence is one base from a far larger clone and is likely a read error. Other DNA variants within this sample encode the same CDR3. CDR3 sequence reads: CACDNSYAAAHKDTDKLIF. The CDR3 DNA sequence: TGCGCCTGTGACAACTCCTACGCGGCTGCCCATAAAGACACCGATAAACTCATCTTT. V and J are TRDV2 and TRDJ1, with D tentatively TRDD2 (6 bases). Germline matching of the DNA provided the J gene here, since TCRdb leaves it blank. From germline, CDR1 is GEAIGNYY and CDR2 EKD. This CDR3 has 19 amino acids.

A remark on this clone: The protein recorded in TCRdb matches a much larger clone and deviates from this DNA's translation at residue 10, suggesting a read error; the protein here is obtained by translating the DNA. The genes are TRDV2 and TRDJ1, with D tentatively TRDD3 (6 bases). The J gene, absent from TCRdb, was called here by matching the DNA to germline. V was cut by 0 bases and J by 1 base, with 23 bases left in between. This CDR3 is built from 19 residues. Per the germline V gene, CDR1 is GEAIGNYY and CDR2 is EKD. CDR3 coding DNA: TGTGCCTGTGACACCCTGCCTCCTGGGAGATACGGAAGCACCGATAAACTCATCTTT. Residues: CACDTLPPGRYGSTDKLIF.

This clone showed up many times. A read error likely explains why the TCRdb protein, taken from a much larger clone, differs from this DNA's translation at residue 5; the protein shown is translated from the DNA. V is TRDV2 and J is TRDJ1; the match to TRDD3 covers 10 bases. No J gene is reported in TCRdb; it was inferred here by comparing the DNA with germline. Germline trimming cut 5 bases from V and 5 bases from J; bases unmatched to any gene: 10. CDR1 and CDR2 from the germline V gene are GEAIGNYY and EKD. The CDR3 is 15 residues long. CDR3 in amino acids: CACVKLGDREDKLIF. In DNA form, the CDR3 reads TGTGCCTGTGTCAAACTGGGGGATCGGGAGGATAAACTCATCTTT.

This clone was observed a few times. The protein TCRdb lists belongs to a much larger clone and differs from this DNA's translation at residue 7, which points to a read error; the protein shown is made from the DNA. This chain connects TRDV1 to TRDJ1; TRDD3 is a possible D gene (6 bases). The J gene, left out of TCRdb, was set here by checking the DNA against germline. Trimming removed 2 bases at V and 9 bases at J, with 31 bases between. CDR3 length: 19 amino acids. The germline V gene encodes CDR1 TSWWSYY and CDR2 QGS. The CDR3 reads CALGEFPKRFRTGFKELIF. The CDR3 DNA reads as TGTGCTCTTGGGGAATTCCCTAAAAGATTCCGTACTGGGTTTAAGGAACTCATCTTT.

This clone is termed medium-sized. Other DNA sequences in the sample encode the same CDR3. This chain links TRDV1 with TRDJ1; D gene uncertain. Trimming took off 5 bases at V and 2 bases at J, with 36 bases between the two ends. The CDR3 has 22 residues. Germline V gives CDR1 TSWWSYY, CDR2 QGS. In DNA form, the CDR3 reads TGTGCTCTTGGGTTTCAACCGTCCACAGCGGTACTGAGGGTCTTTAAGACCGATAAACTCATCTTT. The encoded protein is CALGFQPSTAVLRVFKTDKLIF.

A word on this clone: A far larger clone is one nucleotide away, so this likely arose from a read error. Distinct nucleotide sequences in the sample also encode this CDR3. The V gene is TRDV1, but the J gene lacks a call; the D call of TRDD3 is as the table states it, not checked on the DNA. The CDR3 runs to 19 residues. The germline V gene has CDR1 TSWWSYY and CDR2 QGS. The CDR3 nucleotides are TGTGCTCTTGGGGAACTGATTTCCTATAAGATACTCCTACACCCCGTTCTCATCTTT. This codes for CALGELISYKILLHPVLIF.

Regarding this clone: Only one base separates this from a far larger clonotype, so it likely reflects a read error. Other DNA sequences within the sample encode an identical CDR3. With the J gene uncalled, the V gene is TRDV1. The CDR3 consists of 16 residues. Per germline, CDR1 TSWWSYY and CDR2 QGS. Here the CDR3 DNA reads TGTGCTCTCGCCATTAGGTATAAGCGATCCACCGATAAGCTCATCTTT. Translating it yields CALAIRYKRSTDKLIF.

This clone has only a few counts. The protein in TCRdb stems from a much larger clone and differs at residue 6 from this DNA's translation, likely a read error; here the protein is translated from the DNA. V is TRDV2 and J is TRDJ2; 10 nucleotides line up with TRDD3. The J gene, not given by TCRdb, was assigned here from a germline match of the nucleotide sequence. Germline values: CDR1 GEAIGNYY, CDR2 EKD. After removal of 0 bases from V and 6 bases from J, the junction contained 15 bases not matched to a gene. The CDR3 totals 19 residues. The CDR3 loop is CACDTANRGGIRDPAQLFF. The CDR3 DNA is TGTGCCTGTGACACCGCCAATCGGGGGGGGATACGTGACCCAGCACAACTCTTCTTT.

Note on this clone: Translating this DNA gives a protein that differs at residue 4 from the TCRdb one, which belongs to a much larger clone; a read error is likely, and the protein shown is this translation. This chain connects TRDV2 to TRDJ1; TRDD3 matches at 7 bases. The J gene is not listed in TCRdb, so it was assigned here from a DNA match to germline. Germline V CDR1 and CDR2: GEAIGNYY, EKD. CDR3 size: 16 residues. V was clipped by 5 bases and J by 3 bases; unmatched bases: 14. The CDR3 nucleotides read TGTGCCTGTGGCTTTATACGGGGGATGGGATCCGATAAACTCATCTTT. This translates into CACGFIRGMGSDKLIF.

Details on this clone: The protein TCRdb lists belongs to a much larger clone and differs from this DNA's translation at residue 14, which points to a read error; the protein shown is made from the DNA. The CDR3 DNA follows: TGTGCCTGTGACTCGTCCTGTACTGGGGGATTGGTCTCCCGGGACACCCGACAGATGTTTTTC. Protein product: CACDSSCTGGLVSRDTRQMFF. This chain uses TRDV2 with TRDJ3, with TRDD3 matching 10 bases. Since TCRdb gives no J gene, matching the DNA to germline was used here to assign it. This CDR3 has 21 amino acids. Germline V gene data show CDR1 as GEAIGNYY and CDR2 as EKD.

Concerning this clone itself: The protein recorded in TCRdb matches a much larger clone and deviates from this DNA's translation at residue 10, suggesting a read error; the protein here is obtained by translating the DNA. The rearrangement links TRDV2 to TRDJ1; D perhaps matches TRDD3 (6 bases). The J gene, left out of TCRdb, was set here by checking the DNA against germline. This CDR3 spans 15 amino acids. Per the germline V gene, CDR1 is GEAIGNYY and CDR2 is EKD. V was shortened by 3 bases and J by 3 bases, with 16 bases between the two germline ends. CDR3 loop: CACDPLGGSADKLIF. The CDR3 coding sequence is TGTGCCTGTGACCCTTTGGGGGGGTCAGCCGATAAACTCATCTTT.

On this clone itself: This is likely an artifact of a read error, given a far larger clone one base away. Other DNA sequences from this sample encode an identical CDR3 as well. V gene TRDV2 combines with J gene TRDJ3, with 13 positions matching TRDD3. Because TCRdb records no J gene, it was assigned here through a match of the DNA to germline. Per germline, CDR1 GEAIGNYY and CDR2 EKD. CDR3 length: 18 amino acids. Here the CDR3 DNA reads TGTGCCTGTGACCTTACTGGGGGATACGGCTGGGATACCCGACAGATGTTTTTC. Translated, it gives CACDLTGGYGWDTRQMFF.

This clone has more than one count but fewer than ten. The translation of this DNA and the TCRdb protein of a much larger clone differ at residue 10, probably owing to a read error; the protein shown here is translated from the DNA. The chain combines TRDV3 with TRDJ1; 12 nucleotides agree with TRDD3. V gave up 0 bases and J gave up 6 bases; unmatched junction bases: 5. Germline V gene sequence: CDR1 TVYSNPD, CDR2 GDNSRS (reference sequence). The CDR3 has 14 residues. The DNA of the CDR3 is TGTGCCTTTAGCATTACTGGGGGATACAATAAACTCATCTTT. Protein: CAFSITGGYNKLIF.

This clone was recorded many times. V is TRDV2 and J is TRDJ1; 12 nucleotides match TRDD3. The J gene was missing in TCRdb and was found by matching the end of the DNA to germline. After removal of 3 bases from V and 3 bases from J, the junction contained 19 bases not matched to a gene. CDR3 length: 20 residues. Germline lookup yields CDR1 GEAIGNYY and CDR2 EKD. This CDR3 is CACDDAFLQRTGGYPDKLIF. In nucleotides, the CDR3 is TGTGCCTGTGACGACGCCTTCCTACAACGTACTGGGGGATACCCCGATAAACTCATCTTT.

About this clone itself: TCRdb lists the protein of a much larger clone for this DNA, which differs at residues 5 and 21, so this is likely a read error; the protein given here is translated from the DNA itself. CDR3 region: CACDAFAKDDSYWGISWDTRRMFF. DNA for the CDR3: TGTGCCTGTGACGCCTTCGCGAAAGACGACTCTTACTGGGGGATTTCCTGGGACACCCGACGGATGTTTTTC. The chain combines TRDV2 with TRDJ3, with TRDD3 identical over 10 bases. In the absence of a J gene in TCRdb, the DNA was matched to germline to assign it here. Looked up from germline, CDR1 is GEAIGNYY and CDR2 is EKD. This CDR3 comprises 24 residues.

A remark on this clone: A junction end diverges from the germline sequence, so it may reflect a read error. This chain connects TRDV1 to TRDJ1, with D possibly being TRDD3 (6 bases). Since TCRdb gives no J gene, matching the DNA to germline was used here to assign it. Germline assignment: CDR1 TSWWSYY and CDR2 QGS. The CDR3 is made up of 14 amino acids. For the CDR3, the DNA is TGCTCTGGGGCCCCTTCGTGCACGATAATAAAACTCATCTTT. It codes for CSGAPSCTIIKLIF.